These 15 T cell receptor beta chains came from one sample sequenced in a study of regulatory T cells in long-lasting Graves disease. In building TCR beta libraries, iRepertoire HTBI primers were used together with Arm-PCR of CDR3 regions. TCRdb analysed the multiplex PCR reads with MiXCR anew, one entry per CDR3 protein. This sample carries 380,000 or so distinct CDR3 sequences, 15% to 20% of them seen once, and the ten largest clones take 20% to 25%. Time point indicated: newly diagnosed GD, antithyroid drugs for less than 3 months. The TCR library used RNA extracted from PBMCs. This same sample was also part of a study on T cells in Graves' hyperthyroidism and ophthalmopathy.

Sequenced material: peripheral blood mononuclear cells (PBMCs), taken at new diagnosis, from a patient treated with antithyroid drugs. The receptors derive from a woman under 30 with Graves disease.

This clonotype showed up just a few times. The gene calls are TRBV15 and TRBJ1-2, with D maybe TRBD1 (6 bases). V was pared by 8 bases and J by 3 bases, with 13 bases between. CDR3 length: 13 amino acids. The germline V gene has CDR1 LNHNV and CDR2 YYDKDF (reference sequence). The CDR3 loop reads CATFGGNYYGYTF. DNA of the CDR3: TGTGCCACCTTCGGGGGCAATTACTATGGCTACACCTTC.

In this sample, this clonotype turned up many times. The J gene is TRBJ2-5, the V gene TRBV18; possibly TRBD1 or TRBD2 for D (5 bases each). There are 13 residues in the CDR3. With 1 base removed from V and 7 bases from J, the gap between germline ends came to 10 bases. CDR1 and CDR2 (germline): KGHSH, LQKENI. The DNA for the CDR3 is TGTGCCAGCTCACCACAGTCTGGGGGGACCCAGTACTTC. Its protein is CASSPQSGGTQYF.

This clonotype was seen at least ten times. V is TRBV11-1 and J is TRBJ2-2; 10 nucleotides line up with TRBD2. The CDR3 extends over 18 amino acids. Unmatched junction bases numbered 8, after V lost 1 base and J lost 3 bases. Germline V gene lookup returns CDR1 SGHAT and CDR2 FQDESV (reference sequence). CDR3 region: CASSLVPSGGDHTGELFF. As DNA, the CDR3 is TGTGCCAGCAGCTTAGTCCCTAGCGGGGGAGACCACACCGGGGAGCTGTTTTTT.

This clonotype has a handful of counts. The chain combines TRBV7-3 with TRBJ2-2, with TRBD2 as a possible D gene (7 bases). The CDR3 length is 16 residues. Trimming shortened V by 5 bases and J by 6 bases, and 19 bases separated the two germline ends. CDR1 is SGHTA, CDR2 FQGTGA, per germline. The DNA for the CDR3 is TGTGCCAGCAGCCTAAGGGGGGGGGGCTCGTCCGGGGAGCTGTTTTTT. The encoded protein is CASSLRGGGSSGELFF.

The V call is TRBV4-1, the J call TRBJ2-7, with 11 bases aligning to TRBD1. J was trimmed by 0 bases and V by 3 bases; bases with no gene match: 10. There are 18 residues in the CDR3. Germline CDR1 MGHRA, CDR2 YSYEKL. The CDR3 bases are TGCGCCAGCAGCCACATGTTGGACAGGGGGCGGAACTCCTACGAGCAGTACTTC. Translated, it gives CASSHMLDRGRNSYEQYF.

This clonotype was picked up many times. This rearrangement joins TRBV11-2 to TRBJ2-1; D uncertain. From germline, CDR1 is SGHAT and CDR2 FQNNGV. Trimming left V 3 bases short and J 0 bases short, with 15 bases between. The CDR3 contains 17 residues. CDR3 sequence: CASSFGIGPSSYNEQFF. The CDR3 nucleotides read TGTGCCAGCAGCTTTGGAATTGGACCGAGCTCCTACAATGAGCAGTTCTTC.

This clonotype has more than one count but fewer than ten. J is TRBJ2-1 and V is TRBV5-6, with a possible D match to TRBD2 (5 bases). This CDR3 contains 14 residues. Trimming removed 3 bases from V and 4 bases from J, with 11 bases in between. The germline CDR1 and CDR2 sequences are SGHDT and YYEEEE. The CDR3 sequence: CASSSSDLYNEQFF. The CDR3 DNA sequence: TGTGCCAGCAGCTCCTCGGACTTGTACAATGAGCAGTTCTTC.

This clonotype was seen a handful of times. This sequence may be a read error, since a much larger clone differs from it by one base. The rearrangement joins TRBV20-1 to TRBJ1-5; TRBD1 matches 9 bases. CDR3 length equals 15 residues. Germline V gene sequence: CDR1 DFQATT, CDR2 SNEGSKA (reference sequence). In DNA form, the CDR3 reads TGCAGTGCTAGGGGACAGGGCAAGAGCAATCAGCCCCTGCATTTT. It yields the protein CSARGQGKSNQPLHF.

This CDR3 reads CASSLYNRQNTEAFF. CDR3 DNA sequence: TGTGCCAGCAGCTTATATAACAGACAAAACACTGAAGCTTTCTTT. The chain has TRBV7-2 and TRBJ1-1; D is unclear. Germline loops: CDR1 SGHTA, CDR2 FQGNSA. The CDR3 is 15 residues long. V shed 2 bases and J shed 2 bases, with 12 bases lying between them.

This clonotype appeared many times. The chain uses TRBV6-1 and TRBJ1-1; the D gene is possibly TRBD1 (5 bases). Between the trimmed V and J ends, which lost 1 base and 5 bases, there was a span of 11 bases. The CDR3 runs to 14 residues. Germline loops: CDR1 MNHNS, CDR2 SASEGT. The CDR3, as DNA: TGTGCCAGCAGTGAAGTCGAGGGGTGGACTGAAGCTTTCTTT. Translating it yields CASSEVEGWTEAFF.

This clonotype was observed many times. The gene calls are TRBV11-2 and TRBJ1-2; maybe TRBD1 (6 bases). Germline CDR1 SGHAT, CDR2 FQNNGV. V lost 0 bases and J 6 bases, leaving 23 bases between the germline ends. The CDR3 has 18 residues. The CDR3 spells CASSLDPGAASMGNGYTF. CDR3 in DNA: TGTGCCAGCAGCTTAGATCCAGGGGCGGCTTCTATGGGAAATGGCTACACCTTC.

This clonotype was recorded many times. CDR3 coding DNA: TGTGCCTGGAGTGCAGTAGACACTGAAGCTTTCTTT. This codes for CAWSAVDTEAFF. The rearrangement links TRBV30 to TRBJ1-1; D unclear. Per germline, CDR1 GTSNPN and CDR2 SVGIG (reference sequence). The CDR3 is made up of 12 amino acids. Trimming took 1 base from V and 3 from J, leaving 6 bases between them.

As concerns this clonotype: One base away lies a much larger clone, so this may be a sequencing read error. The CDR3 reads CASSLDGGRTDMQYF. The DNA for the CDR3 is TGTGCCAGCAGCCTAGACGGGGGCAGGACAGATATGCAGTATTTT. The chain has TRBV7-3 and TRBJ2-3, with D perhaps TRBD1 or TRBD2 (6 bases each). Germline CDR1 SGHTA, CDR2 FQGTGA. This CDR3 is built from 15 residues.

The chain has TRBV6-9 and TRBJ1-4, with a possible D match to TRBD1 (6 bases). The ends were cut back, 3 bases at V and 8 bases at J, with 16 bases in the middle. CDR1 is MNHGY and CDR2 is SVAAGI in the germline V gene. The CDR3 spans 15 residues. The CDR3 loop is CASSYVGGLGEKLFF. For the CDR3, the DNA is TGTGCCAGCAGTTACGTCGGGGGCTTGGGAGAAAAACTGTTTTTT.

This clonotype was seen at least ten times. The chain recombines TRBV12-3 or TRBV12-4 with TRBJ1-3; D unresolved. The CDR3 covers 17 residues. Trimming took off 5 bases at V and 1 base at J, with 18 bases between the two ends. The CDR3 loop reads CASSGRWLGSSGNTIYF. DNA for the CDR3: TGTGCCAGCAGTGGGCGGTGGCTTGGGTCGTCTGGAAACACCATATATTTT.